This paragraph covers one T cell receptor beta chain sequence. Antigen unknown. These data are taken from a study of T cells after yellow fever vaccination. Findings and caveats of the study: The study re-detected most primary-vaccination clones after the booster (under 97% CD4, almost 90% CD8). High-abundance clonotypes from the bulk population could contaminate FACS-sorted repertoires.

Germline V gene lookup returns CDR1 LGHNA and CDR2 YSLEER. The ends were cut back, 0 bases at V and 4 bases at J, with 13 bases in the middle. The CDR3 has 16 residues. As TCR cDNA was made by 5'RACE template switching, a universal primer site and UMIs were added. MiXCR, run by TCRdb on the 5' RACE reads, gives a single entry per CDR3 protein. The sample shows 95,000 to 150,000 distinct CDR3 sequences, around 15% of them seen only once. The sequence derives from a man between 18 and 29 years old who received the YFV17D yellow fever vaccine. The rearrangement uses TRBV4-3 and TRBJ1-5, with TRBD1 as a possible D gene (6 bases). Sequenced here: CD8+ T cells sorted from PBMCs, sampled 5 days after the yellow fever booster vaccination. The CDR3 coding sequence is TGCGCCAGCAGCCAAGAGTGGGGGGCGCAAAATCAGCCCCAGCATTTT. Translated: CASSQEWGAQNQPQHF.